One sample yielded the 32 T cell receptor beta chains listed below, sequenced in a study of T cell responses to AZD1222 COVID-19 vaccine. Measured with immunoSEQ multiplex PCR; TCRdb has only the in-frame clones, and not every one. The table includes about 160,000 clones, 92% detected once. Source: peripheral blood, taken on day 0 of MenACWY control vaccination. The receptor source for this set is an adult in good health.

The chain links TRBV6-5 to TRBJ1-2, with a tentative D call TRBD1 (5 bases). Germline assignment: CDR1 MNHEY and CDR2 SVGAGI. This CDR3 is built from 14 residues. Trimming left V 6 bases short and J 8 bases short, with 19 bases between. The chain's CDR3 is CASRPGPPASGYTF. As DNA, the CDR3 is TGTGCCAGCAGACCGGGACCACCTGCTAGCGGCTACACCTTC.

The V call is TRBV27, the J call TRBJ2-7, with 13 positions matching TRBD2. Germline CDR1 MNHEY, CDR2 SMNVEV (reference sequence). V was pared by 3 bases and J by 2 bases, with 10 bases of the junction left unmatched. The CDR3 has 18 amino acids. The CDR3 loop is CASSLRRTSGSIAYEQYF. The DNA of the CDR3 is TGTGCCAGCAGTTTGCGTAGGACTAGCGGGAGCATCGCCTACGAGCAGTACTTC.

J is TRBJ2-7 and V is TRBV7-3; D may be TRBD1 (6 bases). Germline V CDR1 and CDR2: SGHTA, FQGTGA. The CDR3 is 12 residues long. V lost 4 bases and J lost 4, with 8 bases in between. The CDR3 is CASSSQGYEQYF. CDR3 nucleotide sequence: TGTGCCAGCAGCTCACAGGGTTACGAGCAGTACTTC.

The chain is built from TRBV4-2 and TRBJ1-5; TRBD1 agrees at 7 bases. In germline, CDR1 is LGHNA, CDR2 YNFKEQ. This CDR3 region has 15 residues. Germline trimming cut 0 bases from V and 7 bases from J; bases unmatched to any gene: 6. As DNA, the CDR3 is TGTGCCAGCAGCCAAGATAAAACAGGGGAACAGCCCCAGCATTTT. Translation: CASSQDKTGEQPQHF.

This clone was seen just once. CDR3 residues: CASSPRTGRRENTEAFF. CDR3 bases: TGTGCCAGCAGCCCCCGGACAGGCCGCCGAGAGAACACTGAAGCTTTCTTT. This chain joins TRBV7-9 and TRBJ1-1; TRBD1 agrees at 7 bases. The CDR3 is made up of 17 amino acids. J was trimmed by 1 base and V by 5 bases; bases with no gene match: 13. Germline CDR1 reads SEHNR; CDR2 reads FQNEAQ (reference sequence).

This sequence joins TRBV3-1 (or the pseudogene TRBV3-2) and TRBJ1-1, with D unclear. Germline loops: CDR1 LGHDT, CDR2 YNNKEL (reference sequence). Trimming took 1 base from V and 6 from J, leaving 12 bases between them. This CDR3 comprises 14 residues. The CDR3 coding sequence is TGTGCCAGCAGCCAAGTTTCGGGGAAGGCTGAAGCTTTCTTT. Encoded protein: CASSQVSGKAEAFF.

This chain links TRBV7-3 with TRBJ1-1; 8 bases map to TRBD1. The V and J ends lost 5 bases and 4 bases, in that order; junction bases with no gene match: 6. The CDR3 is 14 amino acids. Germline CDR1 is SGHTA and CDR2 is FQGTGA. Here the CDR3 DNA reads TGTGCCAGCAGCCCTTCAGGGGGCCCCACTGAAGCTTTCTTT. Protein product: CASSPSGGPTEAFF.

The chain joins TRBV12-5 to TRBJ1-1; 9 nucleotides line up with TRBD1. This CDR3 region has 17 residues. V dropped 2 bases and J dropped 3; count of bases not matched to a gene: 10. Germline V gene data show CDR1 as LGHNT and CDR2 as FRNRAP. This CDR3 reads CASGLSRTGAKDTEAFF. In DNA, the CDR3 is TGTGCTAGTGGTTTGTCCCGGACAGGGGCTAAGGACACTGAAGCTTTCTTT.

The CDR3: CSVEDWEGSSTDTQYF. CDR3 DNA sequence: TGCAGCGTTGAAGATTGGGAGGGGTCGAGCACAGATACGCAGTATTTT. The V and J genes are TRBV29-1 and TRBJ2-3, with 7 bases lining up with TRBD2. The CDR3 is 16 residues long. Germline V gene data show CDR1 as SQVTM and CDR2 as ANQGSEA. V was clipped by 0 bases and J by 0 bases; unmatched bases: 6.

The chain links TRBV20-1 to TRBJ1-2, with D tentatively TRBD1 (6 bases). The CDR3 totals 14 residues. Germline V gene sequence: CDR1 DFQATT, CDR2 SNEGSKA (reference sequence). V was cut by 3 bases and J by 4 bases, with 15 bases left in between. The CDR3 protein is CSASPPQDSYGYTF. The DNA for the CDR3 is TGCAGTGCTAGTCCCCCACAGGACAGCTATGGCTACACCTTC.

This rearrangement joins TRBV24-1 to TRBJ2-1; D may be TRBD2 (6 bases). The CDR3 has 16 amino acids. CDR1 is KGHDR, CDR2 SFDVKD, per germline. Trimming stripped 4 bases from V and 6 bases from J, with 18 bases between. The CDR3, as DNA: TGTGCCACCAGTGACCTCTTGGGGACGACTAGCAATGAGCAGTTCTTC. This translates into CATSDLLGTTSNEQFF.

The chain links TRBV6-5 to TRBJ2-3; TRBD1 might be the D (5 bases). V lost 7 bases to trimming and J lost 0 bases, with 14 bases between them. The CDR3 sequence is 15 residues long. Germline-derived CDR1 and CDR2 are MNHEY and SVGAGI. The CDR3 DNA is TGTGCCAGCACCCCCGGCAGGGCAAGCACAGATACGCAGTATTTT. Encoded protein: CASTPGRASTDTQYF.

The rearrangement links TRBV28 to TRBJ1-1; D is ambiguous. V was cut by 2 bases and J by 5 bases, with 12 bases left in between. The CDR3 is made up of 14 amino acids. CDR1 MDHEN and CDR2 SYDVKM come from the germline V gene. The CDR3 DNA is TGTGCCAGCAGTTTACCCGGACGGGGAACTGAAGCTTTCTTT. Translating gives CASSLPGRGTEAFF.

The rearrangement joins TRBV7-8 to TRBJ2-7; no reliable D call. CDR3 length: 14 residues. V was cut by 5 bases and J by 0 bases, with 11 bases left in between. Germline V lookup: CDR1 SGHVS, CDR2 FQNEAQ. CDR3 sequence reads: CASSAQYYSYEQYF. DNA for the CDR3: TGTGCCAGCAGCGCACAGTATTACTCCTACGAGCAGTACTTC.

The V and J genes are TRBV28 and TRBJ1-5; maybe TRBD1 (6 bases). Germline V lookup: CDR1 MDHEN, CDR2 SYDVKM. Trimming removed 4 bases from V and 5 bases from J, with 15 bases in between. The CDR3 extends over 15 amino acids. The DNA of the CDR3 is TGTGCCAGCAGTTCCCCCCGAGGGGGGCATCAGCCCCAGCATTTT. Protein product: CASSSPRGGHQPQHF.

The gene calls are TRBV5-1 and TRBJ1-4; 9 nucleotides agree with TRBD1. The germline gives CDR1 SGHRS, CDR2 YFSETQ. After removal of 0 bases from V and 10 bases from J, the junction contained 7 bases not matched to a gene. The CDR3 runs to 15 residues. The CDR3 loop reads CASSLGGQGGGKLFF. The CDR3 bases are TGCGCCAGCAGCTTGGGGGGACAGGGCGGAGGAAAACTGTTTTTT.

This chain connects TRBV6-2 or TRBV6-3 to TRBJ1-5; 8 bases are shared with TRBD1. This CDR3 comprises 18 residues. Losses at the gene ends were 0 bases for V and 4 bases for J; bases not matched to a gene: 11. CDR1 is MNHEY, CDR2 SVGEGT, per germline. The CDR3 coding sequence is TGTGCCAGCAGTTACTCGAGGGGACGACAGGGGACTAATCAGCCCCAGCATTTT. It is translated as CASSYSRGRQGTNQPQHF.

The chain carries TRBV6-4 and TRBJ2-7; unclear D gene. Germline loops: CDR1 MRHNA, CDR2 SNTAGT. V shed 4 bases and J shed 6 bases, with 13 bases lying between them. The CDR3 has 13 amino acids. This CDR3 is CASSVNPRSEQYF. CDR3 nucleotides: TGTGCCAGCAGTGTAAACCCCCGCTCCGAGCAGTACTTC.

Written as DNA, the CDR3 is TGTGCCAGTAGTACCCGGGCGGGAGCTTGGACTGAAGCTTTCTTT. This codes for CASSTRAGAWTEAFF. V usage is TRBV19 and J usage is TRBJ1-1; D is unclear. CDR1 LNHDA and CDR2 SQIVND come from the germline V gene (reference sequence). With 4 bases removed from V and 5 bases from J, the gap between germline ends came to 17 bases. The CDR3 length is 15 residues.

This chain uses TRBV19 with TRBJ2-1; 9 nucleotides align to TRBD2. After removal of 5 bases from V and 8 bases from J, the junction contained 16 bases not matched to a gene. Germline V CDR1 and CDR2: LNHDA, SQIVND (reference sequence). The CDR3 totals 17 residues. In DNA form, the CDR3 reads TGTGCCAGTAGTTCTCCAGGGTTTGGTAGCGGGAGCGATGAGCAGTTCTTC. Translation: CASSSPGFGSGSDEQFF.

This clone appeared a single time. This rearrangement joins TRBV3-1 (or the pseudogene TRBV3-2) to TRBJ1-6; TRBD1 aligns across 8 bases. CDR3 size: 16 residues. Germline V gene lookup returns CDR1 LGHDT and CDR2 YNNKEL (reference sequence). V shed 4 bases, J shed 7 bases, and the junction held 9 bases outside the gene matches. The DNA of the CDR3 is TGTGCCAGCAGCCCGCAGGGGGCCGTACTGAATTCACCCCTCCACTTT. This translates into CASSPQGAVLNSPLHF.

The chain couples TRBV24-1 to TRBJ2-2, with a possible D match to TRBD1 (6 bases). The CDR3 totals 14 residues. CDR1 KGHDR and CDR2 SFDVKD come from the germline V gene. V shed 4 bases and J shed 3 bases, with 8 bases lying between them. CDR3 nucleotides: TGTGCCACCAGTGACAGGGGTTACACCGGGGAGCTGTTTTTT. Residues: CATSDRGYTGELFF.

The chain recombines TRBV4-3 with TRBJ1-2; no clear D gene. V was clipped by 0 bases and J by 8 bases, with 10 bases between them. Looked up from germline, CDR1 is LGHNA and CDR2 is YSLEER. This CDR3 has 13 amino acids. CDR3 amino acids: CASSQDIALGYTF. The DNA of the CDR3 is TGCGCCAGCAGCCAAGACATTGCGTTGGGCTACACCTTC.

The V and J genes are TRBV19 and TRBJ2-2; D ambiguous. The CDR3 is 15 amino acids. CDR1 LNHDA and CDR2 SQIVND come from the germline V gene (reference sequence). Trimming stripped 2 bases from V and 5 bases from J, with 12 bases between. CDR3 coding DNA: TGTGCCAGTAGTATAAATACTGTGGGTACCGGGGAGCTGTTTTTT. Encoded protein: CASSINTVGTGELFF.

The chain links TRBV19 to TRBJ1-5; D unresolved. The CDR3 sequence is 14 residues long. The V gene's germline CDR1 is LNHDA and CDR2 SQIVND (reference sequence). V was cut by 1 base and J by 7 bases, with 11 bases left in between. CDR3 region: CASSIVLGFQPQHF. The CDR3 DNA sequence: TGTGCCAGTAGTATAGTTTTGGGGTTCCAGCCCCAGCATTTT.

This chain connects TRBV7-3 to TRBJ2-1; D is uncertain. V lost 2 bases and J lost 9, with 11 bases in between. CDR1 SGHTA and CDR2 FQGTGA come from the germline V gene. This CDR3 region has 13 residues. DNA for the CDR3: TGTGCCAGCAGCTTACCAGAGCTCACTGAGCAGTTCTTC. Translation: CASSLPELTEQFF.

The chain joins TRBV12-3 or TRBV12-4 to TRBJ1-2; unclear D gene. CDR3 size: 13 residues. Trimming removed 5 bases from V and 1 base from J, with 8 bases in between. The CDR3 sequence is CASSPFDNYGYTF. DNA for the CDR3: TGTGCCAGCAGTCCCTTTGATAACTATGGCTACACCTTC.

The rearrangement links TRBV4-2 to TRBJ1-2; no clear D. With 3 bases removed from V and 5 bases from J, the gap between germline ends came to 4 bases. Germline V gene sequence: CDR1 LGHNA, CDR2 YNFKEQ. The length of the CDR3 is 11 residues. The CDR3 nucleotides read TGTGCCAGCAGCCATGTGTATGGCTACACCTTC. Protein sequence: CASSHVYGYTF.

This sequence joins TRBV7-2 and TRBJ1-1, with a tentative D call TRBD1 (6 bases). CDR1 is SGHTA, CDR2 FQGNSA, per germline. The CDR3 is 15 residues long. V lost 0 bases, J lost 6 bases, and 14 bases lay in between. The CDR3 nucleotides are TGTGCCAGCAGCTTAGCGGGGGCGGGAGGAGCTGAAGCTTTCTTT. Its protein is CASSLAGAGGAEAFF. Filled out from reference TRBV7-2 and TRBJ1-1, the complete variable domain reads GAGVSQSPSNKVTEKGKDVELRCDPISGHTALYWYRQSLGQGLEFLIYFQGNSAPDKSGLPSDRFSAERTGGSVSTLTIQRTQQEDSAVYLCASSLAGAGGAEAFFGQGTRLTVV.

V is TRBV24-1 and J is TRBJ2-6, with 11 bases identical to TRBD1. This CDR3 is built from 20 residues. Trimming removed 4 bases from V and 2 bases from J; junction bases left unmatched: 12. Looked up from germline, CDR1 is KGHDR and CDR2 is SFDVKD. CDR3 region: CATSDLRTGGTTPGANVLTF. CDR3 DNA sequence: TGTGCCACCAGTGACCTAAGGACAGGGGGCACCACGCCTGGGGCCAACGTCCTGACTTTC.

This rearrangement joins TRBV7-2 to TRBJ2-7; D ambiguous. The CDR3 is 13 amino acids. Germline values: CDR1 SGHTA, CDR2 FQGNSA. Trimming cost V 5 bases and J 7 bases, with 15 bases left between them. The CDR3 sequence: CASSPGDTWEQYF. CDR3 in DNA: TGTGCCAGCAGCCCGGGTGACACTTGGGAGCAGTACTTC.

The chain has TRBV5-1 and TRBJ1-2; tentatively, D is TRBD1 (5 bases). Trimming shortened V by 1 base and J by 5 bases, and 12 bases separated the two germline ends. CDR1 is SGHRS, CDR2 YFSETQ, per germline. CDR3 length equals 14 residues. CDR3 region: CASSLPRAGYGYTF. The CDR3 DNA reads as TGCGCCAGCAGCTTGCCCAGGGCCGGGTATGGCTACACCTTC.